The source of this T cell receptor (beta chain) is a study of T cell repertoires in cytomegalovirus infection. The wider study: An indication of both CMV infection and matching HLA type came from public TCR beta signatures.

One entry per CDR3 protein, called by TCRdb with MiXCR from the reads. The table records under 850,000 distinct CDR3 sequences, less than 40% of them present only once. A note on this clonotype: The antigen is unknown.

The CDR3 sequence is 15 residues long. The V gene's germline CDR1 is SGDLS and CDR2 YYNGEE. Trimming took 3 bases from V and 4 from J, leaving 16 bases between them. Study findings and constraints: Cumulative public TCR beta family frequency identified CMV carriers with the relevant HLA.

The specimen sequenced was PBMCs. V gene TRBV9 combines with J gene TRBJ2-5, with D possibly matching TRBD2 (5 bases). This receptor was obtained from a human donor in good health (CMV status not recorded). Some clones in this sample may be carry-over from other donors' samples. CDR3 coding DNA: TGTGCCAGCAGCGGGCGGCTAGCTAACCCAGAGACCCAGTACTTC. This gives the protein CASSGRLANPETQYF.